This TCR beta chain was identified during a study of post-analysis software for immune sequencing data. Study as a whole: Some patients lacked subtype; others had relapsing-remitting, secondary progressive or progressive-relapsing disease.

About this clonotype itself: Its antigen is not known.

cDNA libraries of TCR beta carried unique molecular identifiers. Input populations of about 0.95 to 11 million T cells gave rise to roughly 0.5 million cDNA molecules. One entry per CDR3 protein results from TCRdb running MiXCR on the PCR reads. Of under 900,000 distinct CDR3 sequences listed, approximately 53% are singletons. Regarding the study as a whole: Batch-mates among the samples co-clustered strongly by F measure. Versus controls, multiple sclerosis patients showed significantly lower diversity (normalized Chao1). About five TRBV segments appeared more often in patients than in controls, and TRBV5-6, TRBV5-1 and TRBV20-1 were among these.

V dropped 5 bases and J dropped 2 bases, with 7 bases sitting between them. The CDR3 is made up of 11 amino acids. Per the germline V gene, CDR1 is SQVTM and CDR2 is ANQGSEA. The specimen sequenced was blood. This chain joins TRBV29-1 and TRBJ2-7, with D perhaps matching TRBD1 (5 bases). The receptor's source is a girl under 18 with multiple sclerosis. DNA for the CDR3: TGCAGCGTTATCAGGGCCTACGAGCAGTACTTC. Protein product: CSVIRAYEQYF.